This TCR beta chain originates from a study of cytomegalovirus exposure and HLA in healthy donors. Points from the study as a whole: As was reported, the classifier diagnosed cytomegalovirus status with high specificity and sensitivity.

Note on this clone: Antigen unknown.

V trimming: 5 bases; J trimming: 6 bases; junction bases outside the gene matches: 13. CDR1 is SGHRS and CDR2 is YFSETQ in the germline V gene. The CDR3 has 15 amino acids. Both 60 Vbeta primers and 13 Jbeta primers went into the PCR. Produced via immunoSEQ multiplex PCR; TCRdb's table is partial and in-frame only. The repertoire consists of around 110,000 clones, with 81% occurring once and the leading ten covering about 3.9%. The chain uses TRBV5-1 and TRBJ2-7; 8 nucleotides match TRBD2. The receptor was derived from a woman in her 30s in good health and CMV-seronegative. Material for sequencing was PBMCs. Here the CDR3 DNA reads TGCGCCAGCAGTACTGCCCTTAGCGGGACGGGCGAGCAGTACTTC. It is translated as CASSTALSGTGEQYF.